Listed below are T cell receptor beta chains from one sample, sequenced in a study of Ad26.COV2.S vaccination and SARS-CoV-2 variants. TCRdb's table, derived via immunoSEQ multiplex PCR, lists solely in-frame clones and lacks some. The repertoire holds around 370,000 clones, with about 92% as singletons. Sequencing used peripheral blood, obtained after recovery from COVID-19. The receptors come from a human donor who had recovered from COVID-19. The CDR3 runs from the conserved cysteine through the conserved F or W. The order of the fields is J gene, V gene, D gene, clone size, CDR3 DNA, CDR3 protein. D genes are given only for firm matches. Clone size appears in some rows only: once, few, many, or a class for an expanded clone.

TRBJ2-1 TRBV14 NA NA TGTGCCAGCAGCCAAGATTGGGGCAATGAGCAGTTCTTC CASSQDWGNEQFF
TRBJ2-7 TRBV7-9 NA once TGTGCCAGCAGCTTAGCGCTACAGACCTACGAGCAGTACTTC CASSLALQTYEQYF
TRBJ2-1 TRBV6-5 NA NA TGTGCCAGCAGTTACGACAATGAGCAGTTCTTC CASSYDNEQFF
TRBJ2-7 TRBV3-1/TRBV3-2 NA once TGTGCCAGCAGCTCCCCTTTCTTCGAGGACGAGCAGTACTTC CASSSPFFEDEQYF
TRBJ2-5 TRBV10-1 TRBD2 once TGCGCCAGCAGTGACAGCGGGGGTCAAGAGACCCAGTACTTC CASSDSGGQETQYF
TRBJ2-3 TRBV9 TRBD1 NA TGTGCCAGCAGCGTAGGGACAGGGGGCACAGATACGCAGTATTTT CASSVGTGGTDTQYF
TRBJ1-1 TRBV5-4 TRBD1 NA TGTGCCAGCAGGCGGACAGGGGGCACTGAAGCTTTCTTT CASRRTGGTEAFF
TRBJ1-2 TRBV4-1 NA NA TGCGCCAGCAGCCAAGCTTCGGGGTCGGTCTATGGCTACACCTTC CASSQASGSVYGYTF
TRBJ1-4 TRBV7-9 NA NA TGTGCCAGCAGCTTGTTACCAGGGGTTTTGGCTAATGAAAAACTGTTTTTT CASSLLPGVLANEKLFF
TRBJ2-7 TRBV4-2 TRBD2 NA TGTGCCAGCAGCCTAAGAGGTCGTTCTAGCGGGGGGGCCCGGGGGACTTACGAGCAGTACTTC CASSLRGRSSGGARGTYEQYF
TRBJ2-2 TRBV7-9 NA once TGTGCCAGCAGCCAAGGCCGAACCGGGGAGCTGTTTTTT CASSQGRTGELFF
TRBJ2-7 TRBV11-2 NA once TGTGCCAGCAGCTTAGATCACCCCGAGCAGTACTTC CASSLDHPEQYF
TRBJ1-2 TRBV10-2 NA NA TGCGCCAGCAGTGAGACCCTAGGGGTTGACTATGGCTACACCTTC CASSETLGVDYGYTF
TRBJ1-2 TRBV7-9 NA NA TGTGCCAGCAGCTTAGAACGGGGAGCGGGCTACACCTTC CASSLERGAGYTF
TRBJ2-2 TRBV15 TRBD1 NA TGTGCCACCAGCAGCAGGGACAGCGGGGAGCTGTTTTTT CATSSRDSGELFF
TRBJ2-1 TRBV4-3 NA NA TGCGCCAGCAGCCAAGGTGGGGGGGGCCCCAATGAGCAGTTCTTC CASSQGGGGPNEQFF
TRBJ2-2 TRBV7-3 NA NA TGTGCCAGCAGCCGAGGTATCGGGACGGATGGAACCGGGGAGCTGTTTTTT CASSRGIGTDGTGELFF
TRBJ2-7 TRBV27 NA NA TGTGCCAGCAGACCAGACCCGAGCCGCGAGCAGTACTTC CASRPDPSREQYF
TRBJ1-3 TRBV18 NA NA TGTGCCAGCTCTCCTTCGACAGAACCCTCTGGAAACACCATATATTTT CASSPSTEPSGNTIYF
TRBJ2-5 TRBV9 NA NA TGTGCCAGCAGCGTAAGATCGGCCCAGTGGGAGACCCAGTACTTC CASSVRSAQWETQYF
TRBJ2-7 TRBV5-1 TRBD1 NA TGCGCCAGCAGCTTGGCAGGGTTGTCTGGACAGGGCCGCGAGCAGTACTTC CASSLAGLSGQGREQYF
TRBJ1-2 TRBV6-5 NA NA TGTGCCAGCACCCTCCCGGGACCCGTCGGCTACACCTTC CASTLPGPVGYTF
TRBJ1-1 TRBV11-2 NA many TGTGCCAGCAGCCAAACAGAGGCCTCTGAAGCTTTCTTT CASSQTEASEAFF
TRBJ2-2 TRBV5-5 NA NA TGTGCCAGCAGCTTGTTTCAGGGAACCGGGGAGCTGTTTTTT CASSLFQGTGELFF
TRBJ2-1 TRBV13 NA NA TGTGCCAGCAGCTCCCGACGAGCCAGCTCCTACAATGAGCAGTTCTTC CASSSRRASSYNEQFF
TRBJ1-2 TRBV4-2 TRBD1 NA TGTGCCAGCAGCCAAGAACACAACTCCGGGACAGGGGGCAACTATGGCTACACCTTC CASSQEHNSGTGGNYGYTF
TRBJ2-1 TRBV11-2 TRBD2 NA TGTGCCAGCAGCTTAGATTTTGGCGGGGGGGCTAGTGTCAATGAGCAGTTCTTC CASSLDFGGGASVNEQFF
TRBJ1-1 TRBV12-3/TRBV12-4 NA NA TGTGCCAGCAGGAGACACGCTGAAGCTTTCTTT CASRRHAEAFF
TRBJ1-5 TRBV10-3 NA NA TGTGCCACGAGGGGCAGCAATCAGCCCCAGCATTTT CATRGSNQPQHF
TRBJ1-5 TRBV5-6 NA NA TGTGCCAGCAGCGGGGGGGCCCATAGCAATCAGCCCCAGCATTTT CASSGGAHSNQPQHF
TRBJ1-1 TRBV14 NA NA TGTGCCAGCAGTAAAAACGCGAACACTGAAGCTTTCTTT CASSKNANTEAFF
TRBJ2-1 TRBV5-1 TRBD2 once TGCGCCAGCAGCGATGGGACTAGACGGGACAATGAGCAGTTCTTC CASSDGTRRDNEQFF
TRBJ1-2 TRBV5-4 NA NA TGTGCCAGCAGCTTGGCGGCTGTTAACTATGGCTACACCTTC CASSLAAVNYGYTF
TRBJ1-4 TRBV7-9 NA NA TGTGCCAGCGCAACTAGGGGGTATGGGGACCGGAATGAAAAACTGTTTTTT CASATRGYGDRNEKLFF
TRBJ2-3 TRBV10-1 NA once TGCGCCAGCAGTGACGGCGGGGGCACAGATACGCAGTATTTT CASSDGGGTDTQYF
TRBJ1-2 TRBV3-1/TRBV3-2 NA NA TGTGCCAGCAGCCAAGGGCAAGCGGGCTACACCTTC CASSQGQAGYTF
TRBJ2-4 TRBV7-2 TRBD2 NA TGTGCCAGCAGCACGACTAGCGGGGTTGACATTCAGTACTTC CASSTTSGVDIQYF
TRBJ1-1 TRBV7-2 TRBD1 NA TGTGCCAGCAGCTTCGACAGGGGGCTAACTGAAGCTTTCTTT CASSFDRGLTEAFF
TRBJ1-1 TRBV6-6 NA NA TGTGCCAGCAGTAACCTGCGGGACGGCCGACAAGCTTTCTTT CASSNLRDGRQAFF
TRBJ2-3 TRBV5-6 NA NA TGTGCCAGCAGCCGCGGGGATATCGGGCAGGGGGGATCGGTAGATACGCAGTATTTT CASSRGDIGQGGSVDTQYF
TRBJ1-1 TRBV7-2 TRBD1 NA TGTGCCAGCAGCCTCAGACAGGGATCCATGAACACTGAAGCTTTCTTT CASSLRQGSMNTEAFF
TRBJ2-1 TRBV13 TRBD2 once TGTGCCAGCAGCTTCCTAGCGGGGGGGCCTGTCAATGAGCAGTTCTTC CASSFLAGGPVNEQFF
TRBJ1-2 TRBV13 NA NA TGTGCCAGCAGCCCTCTGACTGACTATGGCTACACCTTC CASSPLTDYGYTF
TRBJ1-5 TRBV6-2/TRBV6-3 TRBD1 NA TGTGCCAGCACCCCCCAGGGGGCGGGTCAGCCCCAGCATTTT CASTPQGAGQPQHF
TRBJ2-3 TRBV5-1 NA NA TGCGCCAGCAACCCGGGACGGAGAACAGATACGCAGTATTTT CASNPGRRTDTQYF
TRBJ2-3 TRBV10-3 NA NA TGTGCCATCAGTGTGGGGGGCAGTCGCACAGATACGCAGTATTTT CAISVGGSRTDTQYF
TRBJ2-7 TRBV9 NA NA TGTGCCAGCAGCGTAGCCCCAGACAGCTACGAGCAGTACTTC CASSVAPDSYEQYF
TRBJ1-4 TRBV5-1 NA NA TGCGCCAGCAGCCCGACGGCGAATAATGAAAAACTGTTTTTT CASSPTANNEKLFF